A selection of T cell receptor beta chains follows, all from one sample in a study of T cells in Graves' hyperthyroidism and ophthalmopathy. TCRdb recomputed calls from the multiplex PCR reads with MiXCR, one row per CDR3 protein. The sample shows fewer than 500,000 distinct CDR3 sequences, roughly 14% of them seen only once. The sample consisted of blood. Source of these receptors: a woman aged 25 to 45 with Graves' ophthalmopathy. Both conserved end residues are part of each CDR3. Each record gives: J gene, D gene, clone size, V gene, CDR3 DNA, CDR3 protein. A D gene is named only where the DNA matches it firmly. Some rows have no size entry. The others give once, few or many, or a class for an expanded clone.

j_gene: TRBJ2-2; d_gene: NA; abundance: many; v_gene: TRBV24-1; CDR3nt: TGTGCCACCAGAGGAACCGGGGAGCTGTTTTTT; CDR3aa: CATRGTGELFF
j_gene: TRBJ1-2; d_gene: NA; abundance: many; v_gene: TRBV30; CDR3nt: TGTGCCTGGGAGGTGGCCCTCCCCGGTCTTTCTATCGGCTACACCTTC; CDR3aa: CAWEVALPGLSIGYTF
j_gene: TRBJ2-5; d_gene: TRBD1; abundance: NA; v_gene: TRBV25-1; CDR3nt: TGTGCCAGCAGTTCCCCCAGGGGGACGGAGACCCAGTACTTC; CDR3aa: CASSSPRGTETQYF
j_gene: TRBJ2-2; d_gene: TRBD2; abundance: NA; v_gene: TRBV20-1; CDR3nt: TGCAGTGCTAGACTTAGCGGGGGGAACAGCGAGGAGCTGTTTTTT; CDR3aa: CSARLSGGNSEELFF
j_gene: TRBJ1-1; d_gene: NA; abundance: many; v_gene: TRBV7-2; CDR3nt: TGTGCCAGCAGCGCGTTATGGGGGACGGGGAACACTGAAGCTTTCTTT; CDR3aa: CASSALWGTGNTEAFF
j_gene: TRBJ2-2; d_gene: NA; abundance: many; v_gene: TRBV27; CDR3nt: TGTGCCAGCACTACCACCGACCTAGTCACCGGGGAGCTGTTTTTT; CDR3aa: CASTTTDLVTGELFF
j_gene: TRBJ2-7; d_gene: TRBD1; abundance: many; v_gene: TRBV6-1; CDR3nt: TGTGCCAGCAGTGTATCGACAGGGACCGACGAGCAGTACTTC; CDR3aa: CASSVSTGTDEQYF
j_gene: TRBJ2-2; d_gene: NA; abundance: NA; v_gene: TRBV6-5; CDR3nt: TGTGCCAGCAGTTATCTTGGGGGTAGCACCGGGGAGCTGTTTTTT; CDR3aa: CASSYLGGSTGELFF
j_gene: TRBJ1-2; d_gene: NA; abundance: many; v_gene: TRBV12-3/TRBV12-4; CDR3nt: TGTGCCAGCAGCCGATCAGGGGACTATGGCTACACCTTC; CDR3aa: CASSRSGDYGYTF
j_gene: TRBJ1-6; d_gene: NA; abundance: NA; v_gene: TRBV20-1; CDR3nt: TGCAGTGCTAGAGGGACCAGTAGTCCAGGGAATTCACCCCTCCACTTT; CDR3aa: CSARGTSSPGNSPLHF
j_gene: TRBJ2-6; d_gene: NA; abundance: NA; v_gene: TRBV11-3; CDR3nt: TGTGCCAGCAGCTTAGGAACACTTATCTCTGGGGCCAACGTCCTGACTTTC; CDR3aa: CASSLGTLISGANVLTF
j_gene: TRBJ1-5; d_gene: NA; abundance: many; v_gene: TRBV12-5; CDR3nt: TGTGCTAGTACCACCGGGAATCAGCCCCAGCATTTT; CDR3aa: CASTTGNQPQHF
j_gene: TRBJ2-7; d_gene: NA; abundance: NA; v_gene: TRBV27; CDR3nt: TGTGCCAGCAGTTTGAAGGTTCCTATTGGAGCTTATTACTACGAGCAGTACTTC; CDR3aa: CASSLKVPIGAYYYEQYF
j_gene: TRBJ2-1; d_gene: TRBD2; abundance: many; v_gene: TRBV24-1; CDR3nt: TGTGCCACCAGTACCCAAGCGGGGGCCTCCTACAATGAGCAGTTCTTC; CDR3aa: CATSTQAGASYNEQFF
j_gene: TRBJ2-5; d_gene: TRBD2; abundance: few; v_gene: TRBV10-3; CDR3nt: TGTGCCATCAGTGAACGTAGCGGGGGGCAGCAAGAGACCCAGTACTTC; CDR3aa: CAISERSGGQQETQYF
j_gene: TRBJ1-2; d_gene: NA; abundance: many; v_gene: TRBV12-3/TRBV12-4; CDR3nt: TGTGCCAGCACCTTTACTCTGGGATCCGATGGCTACACCTTC; CDR3aa: CASTFTLGSDGYTF
j_gene: TRBJ2-5; d_gene: TRBD2; abundance: NA; v_gene: TRBV7-9; CDR3nt: TGTGCCAGCAGCCGCAATGGGGAGACTAGCGGGGCGCAAGAGACCCAGTACTTC; CDR3aa: CASSRNGETSGAQETQYF